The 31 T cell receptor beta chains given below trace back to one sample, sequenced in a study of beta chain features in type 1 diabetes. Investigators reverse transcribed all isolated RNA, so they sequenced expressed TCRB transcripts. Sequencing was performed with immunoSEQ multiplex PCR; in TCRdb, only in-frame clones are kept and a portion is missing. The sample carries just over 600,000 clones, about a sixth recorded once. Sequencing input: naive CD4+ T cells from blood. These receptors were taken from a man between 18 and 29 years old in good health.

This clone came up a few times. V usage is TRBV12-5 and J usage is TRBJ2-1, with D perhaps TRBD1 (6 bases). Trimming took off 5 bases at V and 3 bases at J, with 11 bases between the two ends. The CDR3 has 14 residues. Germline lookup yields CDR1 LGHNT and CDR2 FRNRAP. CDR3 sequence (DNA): TGTGCTAGTGGTATCGGACAGATCTACAATGAGCAGTTCTTC. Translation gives CASGIGQIYNEQFF.

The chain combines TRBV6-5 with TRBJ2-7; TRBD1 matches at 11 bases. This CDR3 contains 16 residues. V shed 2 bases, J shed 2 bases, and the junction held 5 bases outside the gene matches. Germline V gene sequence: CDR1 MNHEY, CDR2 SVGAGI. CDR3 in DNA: TGTGCCAGCAGTTACGGCGGGACAGGGGGTCCCTACGAGCAGTACTTC. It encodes CASSYGGTGGPYEQYF.

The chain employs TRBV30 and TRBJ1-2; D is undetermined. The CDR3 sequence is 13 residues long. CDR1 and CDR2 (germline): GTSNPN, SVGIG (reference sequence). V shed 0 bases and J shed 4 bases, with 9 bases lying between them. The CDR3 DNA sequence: TGTGCCTGGAGTGTATTGGGGAGCTATGGCTACACCTTC. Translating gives CAWSVLGSYGYTF.

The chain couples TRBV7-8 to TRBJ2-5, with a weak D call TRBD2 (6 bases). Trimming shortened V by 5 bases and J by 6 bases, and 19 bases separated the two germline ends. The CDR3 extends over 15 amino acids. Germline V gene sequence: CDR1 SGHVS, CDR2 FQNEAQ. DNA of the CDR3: TGTGCCAGCAGCGCGCGGGGTTCAGGTCCCAAGACCCAGTACTTC. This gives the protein CASSARGSGPKTQYF. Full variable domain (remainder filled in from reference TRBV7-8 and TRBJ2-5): GAGVSQSPRYKVAKRGQDVALRCDPISGHVSLFWYQQALGQGPEFLTYFQNEAQLDKSGLPSDRFFAERPEGSVSTLKIQRTQQEDSAVYLCASSARGSGPKTQYFGPGTRLLVL.

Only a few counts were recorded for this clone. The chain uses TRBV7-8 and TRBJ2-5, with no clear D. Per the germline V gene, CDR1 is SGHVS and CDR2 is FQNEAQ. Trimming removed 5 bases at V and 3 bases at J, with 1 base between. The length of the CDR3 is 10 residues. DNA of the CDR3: TGTGCCAGCAGCAAAGAGACCCAGTACTTC. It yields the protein CASSKETQYF.

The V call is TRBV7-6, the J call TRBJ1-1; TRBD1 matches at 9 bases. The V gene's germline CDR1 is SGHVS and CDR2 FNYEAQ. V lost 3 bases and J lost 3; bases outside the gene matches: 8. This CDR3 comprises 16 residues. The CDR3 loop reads CASSLRDRADYTEAFF. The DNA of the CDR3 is TGTGCCAGCAGCTTGAGGGACAGGGCCGATTACACTGAAGCTTTCTTT.

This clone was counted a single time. CDR3 protein: CASSVGQAGPQETQYF. In nucleotides, the CDR3 is TGTGCCAGCAGCGTCGGACAGGCCGGACCCCAAGAGACCCAGTACTTC. This chain links TRBV9 with TRBJ2-5; the match to TRBD1 covers 7 bases. Germline values: CDR1 SGDLS, CDR2 YYNGEE. The ends lost 2 bases at V and 1 base at J; junction bases unmatched: 8. This CDR3 region has 16 residues.

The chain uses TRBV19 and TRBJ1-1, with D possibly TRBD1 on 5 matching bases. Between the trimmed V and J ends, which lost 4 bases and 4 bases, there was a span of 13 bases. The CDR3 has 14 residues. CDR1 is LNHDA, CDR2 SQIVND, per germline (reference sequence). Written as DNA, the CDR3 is TGTGCCAGTAGTACCCCACGCAGGGCCACTGAAGCTTTCTTT. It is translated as CASSTPRRATEAFF. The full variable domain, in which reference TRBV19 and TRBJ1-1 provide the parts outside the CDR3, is DGGITQSPKYLFRKEGQNVTLSCEQNLNHDAMYWYRQDPGQGLRLIYYSQIVNDFQKGDIAEGYSVSREKKESFPLTVTSAQKNPTAFYLCASSTPRRATEAFFGQGTRLTVV.

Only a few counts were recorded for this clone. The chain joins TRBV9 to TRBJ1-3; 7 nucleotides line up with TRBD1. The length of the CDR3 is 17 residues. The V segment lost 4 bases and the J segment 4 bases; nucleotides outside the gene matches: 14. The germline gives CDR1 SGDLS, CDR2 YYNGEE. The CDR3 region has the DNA TGTGCCAGCAGCCCTCTCGACAGGGTGGTTGGCGGAAACACCATATATTTT. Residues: CASSPLDRVVGGNTIYF.

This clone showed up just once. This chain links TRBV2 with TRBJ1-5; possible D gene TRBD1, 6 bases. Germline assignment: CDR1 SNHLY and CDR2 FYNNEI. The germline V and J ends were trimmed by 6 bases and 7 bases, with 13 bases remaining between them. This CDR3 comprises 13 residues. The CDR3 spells CASSAQGVQPQHF. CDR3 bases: TGTGCCAGCAGCGCACAGGGTGTACAGCCCCAGCATTTT. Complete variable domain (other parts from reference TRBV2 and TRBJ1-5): EPEVTQTPSHQVTQMGQEVILRCVPISNHLYFYWYRQILGQKVEFLVSFYNNEISEKSEIFDDQFSVERPDGSNFTLKIRSTKLEDSAMYFCASSAQGVQPQHFGDGTRLSIL.

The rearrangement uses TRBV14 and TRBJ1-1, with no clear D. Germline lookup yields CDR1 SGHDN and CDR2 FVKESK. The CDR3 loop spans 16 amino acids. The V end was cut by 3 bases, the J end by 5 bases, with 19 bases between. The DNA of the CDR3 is TGTGCCAGCAGCCACATCAGGATGGTAACTCGAACTGAAGCTTTCTTT. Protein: CASSHIRMVTRTEAFF.

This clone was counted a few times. CDR3 in amino acids: CASSENRGPDTQYF. In nucleotides, the CDR3 is TGTGCCAGCAGTGAAAATCGGGGCCCAGATACGCAGTATTTT. The rearrangement links TRBV25-1 to TRBJ2-3; D could derive from TRBD1 or TRBD2 (5 bases each). Germline CDR1 reads MGHDK; CDR2 reads SYGVNS. V was trimmed by 2 bases and J by 4 bases, leaving 10 bases between them. This CDR3 has 14 amino acids.

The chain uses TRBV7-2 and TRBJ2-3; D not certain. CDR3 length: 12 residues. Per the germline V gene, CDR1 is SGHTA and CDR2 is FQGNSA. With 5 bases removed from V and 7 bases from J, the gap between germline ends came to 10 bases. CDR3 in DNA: TGTGCCAGCAGCCCTCCTAGTCATACGCAGTATTTT. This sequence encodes CASSPPSHTQYF.

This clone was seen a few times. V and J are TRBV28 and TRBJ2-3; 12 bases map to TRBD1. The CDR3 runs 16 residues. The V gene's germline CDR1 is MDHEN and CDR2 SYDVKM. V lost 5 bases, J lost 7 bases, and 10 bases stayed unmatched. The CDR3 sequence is CASSPPGQGAKNTQYF. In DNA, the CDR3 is TGTGCCAGCAGTCCTCCGGGACAGGGGGCTAAAAATACGCAGTATTTT.

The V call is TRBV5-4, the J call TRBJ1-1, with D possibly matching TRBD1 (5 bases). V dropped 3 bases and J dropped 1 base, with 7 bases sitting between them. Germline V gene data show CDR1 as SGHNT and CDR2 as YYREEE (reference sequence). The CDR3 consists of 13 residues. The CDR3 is CASSWQGNTEAFF. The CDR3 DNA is TGTGCCAGCAGCTGGCAGGGGAACACTGAAGCTTTCTTT.

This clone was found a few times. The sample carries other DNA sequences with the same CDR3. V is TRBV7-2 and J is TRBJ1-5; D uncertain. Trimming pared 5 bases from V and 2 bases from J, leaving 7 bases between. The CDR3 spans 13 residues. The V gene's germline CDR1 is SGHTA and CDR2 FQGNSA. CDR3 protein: CASSLGRNQPQHF. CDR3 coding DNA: TGTGCCAGCAGCCTTGGTCGCAATCAGCCCCAGCATTTT.

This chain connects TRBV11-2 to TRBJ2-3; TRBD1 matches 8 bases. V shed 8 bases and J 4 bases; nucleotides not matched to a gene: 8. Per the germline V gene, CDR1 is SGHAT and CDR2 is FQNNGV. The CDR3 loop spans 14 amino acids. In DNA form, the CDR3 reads TGTGCCAGCCCACGGACAGGGCAGGCAGATACGCAGTATTTT. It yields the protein CASPRTGQADTQYF.

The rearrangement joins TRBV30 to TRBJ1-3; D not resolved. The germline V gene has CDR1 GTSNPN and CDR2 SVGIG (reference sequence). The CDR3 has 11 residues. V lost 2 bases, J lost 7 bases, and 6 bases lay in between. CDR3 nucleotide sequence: TGTGCCTGGAGTCGTTCCAACACCATATATTTT. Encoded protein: CAWSRSNTIYF.

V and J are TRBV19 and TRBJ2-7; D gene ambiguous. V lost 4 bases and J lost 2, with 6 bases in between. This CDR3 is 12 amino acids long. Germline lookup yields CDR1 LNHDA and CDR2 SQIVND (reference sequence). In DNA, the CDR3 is TGTGCCAGTAGTACTGGGACCTACGAGCAGTACTTC. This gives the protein CASSTGTYEQYF.

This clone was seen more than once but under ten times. The CDR3 is CSVEDGVGPSRNTEAFF. The CDR3 DNA reads TGCAGCGTTGAAGATGGAGTCGGGCCCTCCCGGAACACTGAAGCTTTCTTT. This chain joins TRBV29-1 and TRBJ1-1; D remains ambiguous. Trimming cost V 0 bases and J 1 base, with 18 bases left between them. The CDR3 is 17 residues long. Germline-derived CDR1 and CDR2 are SQVTM and ANQGSEA. Based on the CDR3 plus reference TRBV29-1 and TRBJ1-1, the full variable domain is SAVISQKPSRDICQRGTSLTIQCQVDSQVTMMFWYRQQPGQSLTLIATANQGSEATYESGFVIDKFPISRPNLTFSTLTVSNMSPEDSSIYLCSVEDGVGPSRNTEAFFGQGTRLTVV.

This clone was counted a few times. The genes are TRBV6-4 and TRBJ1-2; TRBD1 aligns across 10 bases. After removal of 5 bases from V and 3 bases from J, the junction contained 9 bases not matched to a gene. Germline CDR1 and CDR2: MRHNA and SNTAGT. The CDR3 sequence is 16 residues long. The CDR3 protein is CASSRAGTGAHYGYTF. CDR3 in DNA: TGTGCCAGCAGTCGAGCCGGGACAGGGGCTCACTATGGCTACACCTTC.

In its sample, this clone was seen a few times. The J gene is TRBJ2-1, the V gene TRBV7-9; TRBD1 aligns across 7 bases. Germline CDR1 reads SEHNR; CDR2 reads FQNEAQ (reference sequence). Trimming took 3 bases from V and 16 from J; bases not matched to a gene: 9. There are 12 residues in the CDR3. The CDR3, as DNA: TGTGCCAGCAGCTTGGATGGACAGGTCTCCTTCTTC. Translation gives CASSLDGQVSFF.

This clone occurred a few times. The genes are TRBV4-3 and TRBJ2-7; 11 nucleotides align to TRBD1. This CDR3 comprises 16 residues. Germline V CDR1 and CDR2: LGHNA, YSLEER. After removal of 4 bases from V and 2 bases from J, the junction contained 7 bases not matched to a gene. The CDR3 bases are TGCGCCAGCAGCCGAGGACCGGGACAGGGGGCCTACGAGCAGTACTTC. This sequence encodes CASSRGPGQGAYEQYF.

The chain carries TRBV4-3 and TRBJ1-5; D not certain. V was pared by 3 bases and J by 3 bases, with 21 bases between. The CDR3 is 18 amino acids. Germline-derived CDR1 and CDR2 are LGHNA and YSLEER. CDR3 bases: TGCGCCAGCAGCCAGGGTGGGAGGGAGGCCTGGGACAATCAGCCCCAGCATTTT. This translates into CASSQGGREAWDNQPQHF.

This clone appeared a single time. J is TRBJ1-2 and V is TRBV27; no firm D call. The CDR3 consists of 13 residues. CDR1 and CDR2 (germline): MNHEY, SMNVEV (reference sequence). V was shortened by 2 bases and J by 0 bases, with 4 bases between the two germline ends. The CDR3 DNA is TGTGCCAGCAGTTTACTTCCTAACTATGGCTACACCTTC. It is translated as CASSLLPNYGYTF.

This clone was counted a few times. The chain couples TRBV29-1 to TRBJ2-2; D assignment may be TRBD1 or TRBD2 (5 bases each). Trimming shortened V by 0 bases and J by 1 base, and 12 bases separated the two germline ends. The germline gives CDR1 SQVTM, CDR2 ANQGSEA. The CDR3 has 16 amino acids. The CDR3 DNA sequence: TGCAGCGTTGAAGATCTTTGGGACGGGAACACCGGGGAGCTGTTTTTT. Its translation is CSVEDLWDGNTGELFF.

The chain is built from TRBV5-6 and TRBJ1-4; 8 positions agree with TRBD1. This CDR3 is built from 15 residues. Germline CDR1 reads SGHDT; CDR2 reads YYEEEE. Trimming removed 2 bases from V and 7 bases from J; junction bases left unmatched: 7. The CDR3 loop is CASSFNPGTGEKLFF. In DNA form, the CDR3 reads TGTGCCAGCAGCTTTAATCCCGGGACAGGTGAAAAACTGTTTTTT.

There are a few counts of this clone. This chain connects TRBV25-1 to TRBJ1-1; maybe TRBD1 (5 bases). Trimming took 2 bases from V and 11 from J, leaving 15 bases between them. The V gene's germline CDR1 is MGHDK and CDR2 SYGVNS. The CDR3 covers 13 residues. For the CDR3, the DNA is TGTGCCAGCAGTGAACGGTGGGCAGGGAACGCTTTCTTT. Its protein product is CASSERWAGNAFF.

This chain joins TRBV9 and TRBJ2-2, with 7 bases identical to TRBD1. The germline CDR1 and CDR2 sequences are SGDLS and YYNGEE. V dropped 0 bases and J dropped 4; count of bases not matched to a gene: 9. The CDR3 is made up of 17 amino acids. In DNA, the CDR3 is TGTGCCAGCAGCGTAGATCCTGTGGCAGGGGGCACCGGGGAGCTGTTTTTT. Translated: CASSVDPVAGGTGELFF.

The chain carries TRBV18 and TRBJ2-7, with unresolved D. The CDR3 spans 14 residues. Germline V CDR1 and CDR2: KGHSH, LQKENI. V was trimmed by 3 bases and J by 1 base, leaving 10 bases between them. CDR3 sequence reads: CASSPTVGSYEQYF. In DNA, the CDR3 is TGTGCCAGCTCACCGACCGTAGGGTCCTACGAGCAGTACTTC.

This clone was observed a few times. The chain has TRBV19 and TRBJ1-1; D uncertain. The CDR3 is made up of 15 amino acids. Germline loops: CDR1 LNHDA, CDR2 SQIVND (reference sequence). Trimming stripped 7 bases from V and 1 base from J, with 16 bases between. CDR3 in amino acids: CASIGRFEQNTEAFF. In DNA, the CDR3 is TGTGCCAGTATTGGCAGATTTGAGCAGAACACTGAAGCTTTCTTT.